This T cell receptor (beta chain) appears in the sequencing data of a study of Ad26.COV2.S vaccination and SARS-CoV-2 variants. For the study at large: By the intramuscular route, Ad26.COV2.S was given once, or twice 56 days apart. Study-wide results and caveats: Reported post-vaccination CD8+ and CD4+ T cell responses to spike showed substantial breadth. There was a possibility that the TCR breadth and depth analyses underestimated total T cell responses.

TCRdb's copy holds only in-frame clones and misses some; the assay was immunoSEQ multiplex PCR. Of 300,000 to 350,000 clones listed, just under 85% are singletons. The germline V and J ends were trimmed by 0 bases and 5 bases, with 11 bases remaining between them. This CDR3 has 14 amino acids. Germline V lookup: CDR1 SGHNT, CDR2 YYREEE (reference sequence). This sample's treatment: around 19 received Ad26.COV2.S at low or high dose, single or two shots; about 5 received placebo; per-sample allocation not given. The samples were gathered on day 63 after the first injection of vaccine or placebo. Donation came from an adult in Boston who was aged 18-55 years. In regard to this clone: Its antigen is not identified.

The chain uses TRBV5-4 and TRBJ2-5; TRBD1 is a possible D gene (5 bases). The sequences come from peripheral blood, collected in a trial of Ad26.COV2.S vaccine versus placebo. The clonotype originates from a person between 18 and 60 years old who received the Ad26.COV2.S COVID-19 vaccine or a placebo. In nucleotides, the CDR3 is TGTGCCAGCAGCTTGGCCAAACAGGACGAGACCCAGTACTTC. Amino acid sequence: CASSLAKQDETQYF. The full variable domain, in which reference TRBV5-4 and TRBJ2-5 provide the parts outside the CDR3, is ETGVTQSPTHLIKTRGQQVTLRCSSQSGHNTVSWYQQALGQGPQFIFQYYREEENGRGNFPPRFSGLQFPNYSSELNVNALELDDSALYLCASSLAKQDETQYFGPGTRLLVL.